This T cell receptor beta chain appears in the sequencing data of a study of human T cells and chemical hapten exposure. Study details: Readings were taken at 6 days from patch tests that had applied 0.01% DPC to the upper back.

Findings and caveats of the study: Compared with pre-sensitization or healthy control sets, expanded TCRs clustered more.

As for time point: patch test 2, 6 weeks after DPC sensitization. Sample treatment: therapeutic diphenylcyclopropenone sensitization with weekly scalp DPC. TCRdb re-derived calls from the RACE reads in MiXCR, one entry per CDR3 protein. The table shows 330,000 or so distinct CDR3 sequences, with about 6% occurring only once. As concerns this clonotype: Its antigen is unidentified.

V was pared by 4 bases and J by 4 bases, with 7 bases of the junction left unmatched. CDR3 length equals 15 residues. Germline values: CDR1 SGHRS, CDR2 YFSETQ. This TCR came from a woman in her late teens or twenties with alopecia areata. Some clones in this sample may be carry-over from other donors' samples. The sample here was whole blood, taken in connection with sensitization to the hapten diphenylcyclopropenone (DPC). The gene calls are TRBV5-1 and TRBJ2-3; 9 bases match TRBD2. The CDR3 loop is CASSGGGAGADTQYF. As DNA, the CDR3 is TGCGCCAGCAGCGGCGGGGGGGCTGGTGCAGATACGCAGTATTTT.